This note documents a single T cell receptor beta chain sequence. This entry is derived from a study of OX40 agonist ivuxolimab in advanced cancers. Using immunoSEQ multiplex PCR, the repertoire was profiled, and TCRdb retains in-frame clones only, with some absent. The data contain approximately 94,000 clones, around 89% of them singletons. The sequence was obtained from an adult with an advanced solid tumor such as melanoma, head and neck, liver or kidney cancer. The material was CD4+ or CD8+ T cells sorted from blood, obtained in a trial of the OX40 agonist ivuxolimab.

As DNA, the CDR3 is TGTGCCAGCAGCGTAGGGGCTAGCGGGAGAGGCGAGCAGTACTTC. Translation: CASSVGASGRGEQYF. The V call is TRBV9, the J call TRBJ2-7; 10 nucleotides match TRBD2. Germline CDR1 and CDR2: SGDLS and YYNGEE. The CDR3 length is 15 residues. V lost 0 bases, J lost 6 bases, and 6 bases stayed unmatched.